A single sample gave rise to the 25 T cell receptor beta chains below, sequenced in a study of CD8+CD57+ T cells in acquired aplastic anemia. Those patients picked for sequencing had displayed CD8+CD57+ cell expansion on flow cytometry. Genomic DNA, the template, was used for profiling of the TCR beta VDJ and CDR3. TCRdb recomputed calls from the reads with MiXCR, one row per CDR3 protein. Of 90,000 to 150,000 distinct CDR3 sequences detected, 50% to 70% appear once; the ten largest clones hold 29%. The sample consisted of sorted CD4+, CD8+, or CD8+CD57+ T cells (not recorded which) from PBMCs. The receptors were sampled from a human donor with aplastic anemia.

CDR3 region: CAISGPDSGGSSDTQYF. The CDR3 nucleotides read TGTGCCATCAGTGGGCCGGACAGCGGGGGCAGTTCAGATACGCAGTATTTT. This chain connects TRBV10-3 to TRBJ2-3; 8 bases agree with TRBD2. CDR3 length: 17 amino acids. V gave up 4 bases and J gave up 4 bases; unmatched junction bases: 13. Germline V gene sequence: CDR1 ENHRY, CDR2 SYGVKD.

V usage is TRBV5-1 and J usage is TRBJ2-3; TRBD1 aligns across 8 bases. CDR3 length: 15 amino acids. With V trimmed by 2 bases and J by 2 bases, 4 bases remained unmatched. The V gene's germline CDR1 is SGHRS and CDR2 YFSETQ. In DNA, the CDR3 is TGCGCCAGCAGCTTAGACAGGGGTGCCACAGATACGCAGTATTTT. Its translation: CASSLDRGATDTQYF.

This clonotype was recorded a few times. The V and J genes are TRBV19 and TRBJ2-1; possibly TRBD1 or TRBD2 for D (5 bases each). CDR1 and CDR2 (germline): LNHDA, SQIVND (reference sequence). The germline V and J ends were trimmed by 3 bases and 2 bases, with 11 bases remaining between them. The CDR3 has 15 amino acids. The CDR3 coding sequence is TGTGCCAGTAGTATTAGGGACGTACCCTACAATGAGCAGTTCTTC. Translating gives CASSIRDVPYNEQFF. The full variable domain, rest sourced from reference TRBV19 and TRBJ2-1, is DGGITQSPKYLFRKEGQNVTLSCEQNLNHDAMYWYRQDPGQGLRLIYYSQIVNDFQKGDIAEGYSVSREKKESFPLTVTSAQKNPTAFYLCASSIRDVPYNEQFFGPGTRLTVL.

There are many counts of this clonotype. The chain is built from TRBV7-2 and TRBJ2-3; 11 nucleotides agree with TRBD2. The CDR3 has 16 residues. V dropped 5 bases and J dropped 1; count of bases not matched to a gene: 5. Per the germline V gene, CDR1 is SGHTA and CDR2 is FQGNSA. The CDR3 nucleotides read TGTGCCAGCAGCCCTCTAGCGGGGGGCCGCACAGATACGCAGTATTTT. Translated, it gives CASSPLAGGRTDTQYF.

The rearrangement links TRBV7-9 to TRBJ2-7; tentatively, D is TRBD2 (6 bases). CDR3 length: 12 amino acids. The germline V gene encodes CDR1 SEHNR and CDR2 FQNEAQ (reference sequence). The ends were cut back, 6 bases at V and 7 bases at J, with 13 bases in the middle. In DNA, the CDR3 is TGTGCCAGCAGGTCGGGGGTGGGAGAGCAGTACTTC. It codes for CASRSGVGEQYF. Based on the CDR3 plus reference TRBV7-9 and TRBJ2-7, the full variable domain is DTGVSQNPRHKITKRGQNVTFRCDPISEHNRLYWYRQTLGQGPEFLTYFQNEAQLEKSRLLSDRFSAERPKGSFSTLEIQRTEQGDSAMYLCASRSGVGEQYFGPGTRLTVT.

The chain joins TRBV12-3 or TRBV12-4 to TRBJ1-2; unclear D gene. Trimming took 6 bases from V and 8 from J, leaving 13 bases between them. This CDR3 spans 12 amino acids. The CDR3 DNA follows: TGTGCCAGCAGCCCACTAGGGAGAGGCTACACCTTC. This gives the protein CASSPLGRGYTF.

The sample holds many counts of this clonotype. CDR3 region: CASSLGMYNEQFF. The DNA of the CDR3 is TGTGCCAGCAGTTTAGGGATGTACAATGAGCAGTTCTTC. V usage is TRBV12-3 or TRBV12-4 and J usage is TRBJ2-1, with D unresolved. Trimming removed 1 base from V and 4 bases from J, with 5 bases in between. The length of the CDR3 is 13 residues.

Comment on this clonotype: A much larger clone differs by one base, so this may be a read error. The V gene is TRBV6-2 or TRBV6-3, the J gene TRBJ2-1; D is ambiguous. This CDR3 is built from 16 residues. Deletions cut 2 bases from V and 5 bases from J, with 16 bases between. CDR1 and CDR2 from the germline V gene are MNHEY and SVGEGT. CDR3 in amino acids: CASSYMPSGTHNEQFF. DNA for the CDR3: TGTGCCAGCAGTTACATGCCTAGTGGTACCCACAATGAGCAGTTCTTC.

This sequence joins TRBV12-3 or TRBV12-4 and TRBJ1-5, with TRBD1 matching over 7 bases. V shed 3 bases, J shed 0 bases, and the junction held 8 bases outside the gene matches. CDR3 length: 17 residues. CDR3 nucleotide sequence: TGTGCCAGCAGTTTCCGTGGGACAGAGAATAGCAATCAGCCCCAGCATTTT. Protein: CASSFRGTENSNQPQHF.

The V and J genes are TRBV20-1 and TRBJ2-1, with 7 positions matching TRBD2. The CDR3 contains 14 residues. V gave up 6 bases and J gave up 9 bases; unmatched junction bases: 14. Germline lookup yields CDR1 DFQATT and CDR2 SNEGSKA (reference sequence). The CDR3 loop is CSAILAKHQGEQFF. CDR3 sequence (DNA): TGCAGTGCCATACTAGCGAAGCATCAGGGTGAGCAGTTCTTC.

The rearrangement links TRBV7-2 to TRBJ2-3, with D perhaps TRBD2 (5 bases). Deletions cut 5 bases from V and 12 bases from J, with 18 bases between. The CDR3 runs 13 residues. In germline, CDR1 is SGHTA, CDR2 FQGNSA. The CDR3 sequence: CASSPRTAEGQYF. CDR3 nucleotides: TGTGCCAGCAGCCCAAGGACTGCCGAGGGACAGTATTTT.

In regard to this clonotype: This CDR3 is missing its conserved last phenylalanine or tryptophan, likely due to a read error. The chain is built from TRBV5-6 and TRBJ2-7; D remains ambiguous. Trimming took off 0 bases at V and 5 bases at J, with 6 bases between the two ends. CDR1 SGHDT and CDR2 YYEEEE come from the germline V gene. The CDR3 is 12 residues long. CDR3 in amino acids: CASSLGHDEQYL. As DNA, the CDR3 is TGTGCCAGCAGCTTGGGGCATGACGAGCAGTACCTC.

The rearrangement links TRBV29-1 to TRBJ2-1; no firm D call. The germline V gene has CDR1 SQVTM and CDR2 ANQGSEA. The CDR3 is 13 residues long. Trimming removed 3 bases at V and 2 bases at J, with 8 bases between. CDR3 loop: CSVEGWTYNEQFF. Here the CDR3 DNA reads TGCAGCGTTGAGGGGTGGACCTACAATGAGCAGTTCTTC.

This clonotype was seen a few times. This rearrangement joins TRBV28 to TRBJ2-7; TRBD2 aligns across 12 bases. The junction had 6 bases not matched to a gene; V was cut back by 5 bases and J by 7 bases. This CDR3 comprises 14 residues. Germline values: CDR1 MDHEN, CDR2 SYDVKM. CDR3 sequence (DNA): TGTGCCAGCAGTCTTGGGACTAGCGGGTTGGAGCAGTACTTC. Its translation: CASSLGTSGLEQYF.

The gene calls are TRBV11-2 and TRBJ1-2, with no clear D. This CDR3 has 12 amino acids. CDR1 is SGHAT, CDR2 FQNNGV, per germline. Deletions cut 0 bases from V and 3 bases from J, with 2 bases between. Written as DNA, the CDR3 is TGTGCCAGCAGCTTAGATTACTATGGCTACACCTTC. This translates into CASSLDYYGYTF.

The chain combines TRBV24-1 with TRBJ2-3, with D unclear. Trimming left V 3 bases short and J 11 bases short, with 14 bases between. Germline V gene lookup returns CDR1 KGHDR and CDR2 SFDVKD. This CDR3 is 13 amino acids long. CDR3 loop: CATSDPERDEQYF. CDR3 nucleotides: TGTGCCACCAGTGATCCCGAGAGAGATGAGCAGTATTTT.

This clonotype was picked up many times. V usage is TRBV10-3 and J usage is TRBJ2-3, with D possibly matching TRBD2 (6 bases). Germline V gene sequence: CDR1 ENHRY, CDR2 SYGVKD. V lost 6 bases and J lost 3, with 16 bases in between. The CDR3 extends over 15 amino acids. The CDR3 region has the DNA TGTGCCATCAGGACGGGGACCGCGGGGACAGATACGCAGTATTTT. Amino acids: CAIRTGTAGTDTQYF.

This clonotype was seen a single time. V usage is TRBV7-2 and J usage is TRBJ1-4; D is possibly TRBD1 (6 bases). Trimming cost V 0 bases and J 8 bases, with 13 bases left between them. The CDR3 is made up of 15 amino acids. Germline values: CDR1 SGHTA, CDR2 FQGNSA. DNA for the CDR3: TGTGCCAGCAGCTTAGCCGGGGGGCGAGGGGAAAAACTGTTTTTT. Translation gives CASSLAGGRGEKLFF.

At least ten counts were recorded for this clonotype. The chain has TRBV5-1 and TRBJ1-3, with TRBD1 matching over 8 bases. V lost 0 bases to trimming and J lost 3 bases; unmatched junction nucleotides: 5. The V gene's germline CDR1 is SGHRS and CDR2 YFSETQ. The CDR3 has 16 residues. This CDR3 is CASSLAQGAYGNTIYF. The DNA for the CDR3 is TGCGCCAGCAGCTTGGCCCAGGGGGCGTATGGAAACACCATATATTTT.

The chain has TRBV2 and TRBJ2-1, with D unresolved. The V end lost 7 bases, the J end lost 5 bases, and 15 bases lay between the germline ends. CDR1 SNHLY and CDR2 FYNNEI come from the germline V gene. The CDR3 is made up of 14 amino acids. The CDR3 protein is CASNTRAINNEQFF. In nucleotides, the CDR3 is TGTGCCAGCAATACCCGCGCGATAAACAATGAGCAGTTCTTC.

V and J are TRBV7-3 and TRBJ2-3; no clear D gene. Trimming took 2 bases from V and 3 from J, leaving 9 bases between them. This CDR3 contains 14 residues. Germline CDR1 SGHTA, CDR2 FQGTGA. The CDR3 here is CASSLELVTDTQYF. CDR3 nucleotide sequence: TGTGCCAGCAGCTTAGAGCTGGTGACAGATACGCAGTATTTT.

The genes are TRBV2 and TRBJ1-2; a weak D match, TRBD1 (5 bases). The CDR3 covers 16 residues. The germline CDR1 and CDR2 sequences are SNHLY and FYNNEI. V gave up 8 bases and J gave up 0 bases, with 19 bases separating them. This chain's CDR3 is CASLLGGIQANYGYTF. Written as DNA, the CDR3 is TGTGCCAGCTTACTTGGGGGGATTCAAGCTAACTATGGCTACACCTTC.

This clonotype was seen a handful of times. This chain joins TRBV28 and TRBJ1-5, with TRBD1 matching 9 bases. With V trimmed by 4 bases and J by 0 bases, 7 bases remained unmatched. Germline V lookup: CDR1 MDHEN, CDR2 SYDVKM. CDR3 length: 17 amino acids. In DNA form, the CDR3 reads TGTGCCAGCAGTTCACCGGACAGGGGATATAGCAATCAGCCCCAGCATTTT. Amino acids: CASSSPDRGYSNQPQHF.

There are many counts of this clonotype. This chain connects TRBV2 to TRBJ2-7; a weak D match, TRBD1 (6 bases). CDR1 and CDR2 from the germline V gene are SNHLY and FYNNEI. The CDR3 contains 12 residues. V lost 6 bases to trimming and J lost 3 bases, with 9 bases between them. Written as DNA, the CDR3 is TGTGCCAGCAGCTACAGGGACTACGAGCAGTACTTC. Its protein product is CASSYRDYEQYF.

This clonotype came up a few times. V and J are TRBV2 and TRBJ1-2, with TRBD1 identical over 7 bases. The CDR3 has 13 amino acids. Germline loops: CDR1 SNHLY, CDR2 FYNNEI. V was clipped by 5 bases and J by 7 bases; unmatched bases: 7. CDR3 DNA sequence: TGTGCCAGCAGTCTCGACAGGGTGTCTGGCTACACCTTC. Its protein product is CASSLDRVSGYTF.